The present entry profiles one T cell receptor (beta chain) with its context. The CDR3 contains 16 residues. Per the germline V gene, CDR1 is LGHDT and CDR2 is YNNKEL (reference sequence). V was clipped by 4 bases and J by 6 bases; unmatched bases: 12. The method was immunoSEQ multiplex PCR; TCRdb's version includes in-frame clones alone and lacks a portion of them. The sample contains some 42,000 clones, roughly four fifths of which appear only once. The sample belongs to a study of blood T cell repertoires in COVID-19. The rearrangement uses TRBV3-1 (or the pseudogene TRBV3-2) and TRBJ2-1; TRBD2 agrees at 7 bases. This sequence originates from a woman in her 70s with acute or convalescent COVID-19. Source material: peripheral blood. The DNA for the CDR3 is TGTGCCAGCAGCCGAGTAGCGGGTACCTCCACCAATGAGCAGTTCTTC. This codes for CASSRVAGTSTNEQFF.